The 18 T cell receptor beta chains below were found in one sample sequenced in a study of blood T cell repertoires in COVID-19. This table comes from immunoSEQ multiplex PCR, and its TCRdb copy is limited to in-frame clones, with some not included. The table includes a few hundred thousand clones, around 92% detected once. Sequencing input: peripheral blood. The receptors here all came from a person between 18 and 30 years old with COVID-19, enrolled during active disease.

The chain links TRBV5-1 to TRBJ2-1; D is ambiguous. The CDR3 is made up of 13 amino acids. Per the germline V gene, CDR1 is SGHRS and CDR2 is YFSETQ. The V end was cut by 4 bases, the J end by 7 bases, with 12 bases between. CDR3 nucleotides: TGCGCCAGCAGCCTCTCGACTGGGAATGAGCAGTTCTTC. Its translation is CASSLSTGNEQFF.

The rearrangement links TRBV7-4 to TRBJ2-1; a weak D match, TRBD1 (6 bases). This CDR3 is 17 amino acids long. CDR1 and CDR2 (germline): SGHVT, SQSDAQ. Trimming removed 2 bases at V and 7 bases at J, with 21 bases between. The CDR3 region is CASSLNGGIRVHNEQFF. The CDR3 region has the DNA TGTGCCAGCAGCTTAAATGGGGGCATCCGGGTTCATAATGAGCAGTTCTTC.

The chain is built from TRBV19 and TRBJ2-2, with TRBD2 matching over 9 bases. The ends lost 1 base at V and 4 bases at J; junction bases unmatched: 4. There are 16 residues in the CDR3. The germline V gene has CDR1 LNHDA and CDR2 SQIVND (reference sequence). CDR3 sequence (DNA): TGTGCCAGTAGTATAGGAAGCGGGAGGTTCACCGGGGAGCTGTTTTTT. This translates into CASSIGSGRFTGELFF.

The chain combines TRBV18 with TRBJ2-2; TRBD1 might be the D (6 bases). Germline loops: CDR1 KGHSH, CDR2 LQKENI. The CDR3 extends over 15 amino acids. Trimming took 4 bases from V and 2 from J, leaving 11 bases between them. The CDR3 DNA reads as TGTGCCAGCTCACTGCGGACAGCCAACACCGGGGAGCTGTTTTTT. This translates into CASSLRTANTGELFF.

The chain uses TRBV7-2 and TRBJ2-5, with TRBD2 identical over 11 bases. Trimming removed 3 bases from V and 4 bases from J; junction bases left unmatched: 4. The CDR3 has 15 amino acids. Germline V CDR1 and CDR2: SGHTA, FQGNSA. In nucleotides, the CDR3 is TGTGCCAGCAGCTTCACCGGACTAGCGGGAGAGACCCAGTACTTC. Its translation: CASSFTGLAGETQYF.

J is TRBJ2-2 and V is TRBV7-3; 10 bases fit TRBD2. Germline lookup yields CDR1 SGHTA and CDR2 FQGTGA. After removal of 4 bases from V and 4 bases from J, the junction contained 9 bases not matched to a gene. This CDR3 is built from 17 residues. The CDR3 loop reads CASSSVTIAGGTGELFF. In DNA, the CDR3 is TGTGCCAGCAGCTCCGTGACCATAGCGGGAGGCACCGGGGAGCTGTTTTTT.

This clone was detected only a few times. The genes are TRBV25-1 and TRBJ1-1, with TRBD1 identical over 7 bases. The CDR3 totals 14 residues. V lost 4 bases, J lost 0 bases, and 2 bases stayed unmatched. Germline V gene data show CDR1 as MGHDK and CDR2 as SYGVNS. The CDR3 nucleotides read TGTGCCAGCAGTGCACAGGGGCTGAACACTGAAGCTTTCTTT. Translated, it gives CASSAQGLNTEAFF. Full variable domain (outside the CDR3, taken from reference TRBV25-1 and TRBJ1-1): EADIYQTPRYLVIGTGKKITLECSQTMGHDKMYWYQQDPGMELHLIHYSYGVNSTEKGDLSSESTVSRIRTEHFPLTLESARPSHTSQYLCASSAQGLNTEAFFGQGTRLTVV.

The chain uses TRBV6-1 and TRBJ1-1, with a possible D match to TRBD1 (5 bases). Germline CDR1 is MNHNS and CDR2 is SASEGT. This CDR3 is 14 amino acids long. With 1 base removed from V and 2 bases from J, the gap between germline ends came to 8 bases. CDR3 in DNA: TGTGCCAGCAGTGAAGGGACAATTAACACTGAAGCTTTCTTT. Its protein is CASSEGTINTEAFF.

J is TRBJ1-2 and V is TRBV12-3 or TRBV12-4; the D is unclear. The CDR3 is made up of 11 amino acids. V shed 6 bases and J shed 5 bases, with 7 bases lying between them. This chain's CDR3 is CASRGDYGYTF. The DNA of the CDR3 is TGTGCCAGCAGGGGAGATTATGGCTACACCTTC.

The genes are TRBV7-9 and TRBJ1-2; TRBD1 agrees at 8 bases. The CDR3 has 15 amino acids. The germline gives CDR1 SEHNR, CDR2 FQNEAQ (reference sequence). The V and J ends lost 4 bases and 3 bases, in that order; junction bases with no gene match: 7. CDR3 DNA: TGTGCCAGCAGCTCCTCTCCGACAGGGGACTATGGCTACACCTTC. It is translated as CASSSSPTGDYGYTF.

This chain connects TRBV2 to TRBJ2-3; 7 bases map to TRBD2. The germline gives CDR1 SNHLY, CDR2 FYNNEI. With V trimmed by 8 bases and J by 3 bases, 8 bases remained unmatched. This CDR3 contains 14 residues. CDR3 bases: TGTGCCAGCCGAGGCCCGGGAGGAACAGATACGCAGTATTTT. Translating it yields CASRGPGGTDTQYF.

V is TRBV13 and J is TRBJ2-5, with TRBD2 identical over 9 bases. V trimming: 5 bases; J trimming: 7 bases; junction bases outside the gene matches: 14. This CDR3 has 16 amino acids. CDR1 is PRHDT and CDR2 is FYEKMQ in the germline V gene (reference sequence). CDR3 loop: CASSPSMTSGKRTQYF. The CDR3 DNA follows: TGTGCCAGCAGCCCGTCCATGACTAGCGGCAAGCGGACCCAGTACTTC.

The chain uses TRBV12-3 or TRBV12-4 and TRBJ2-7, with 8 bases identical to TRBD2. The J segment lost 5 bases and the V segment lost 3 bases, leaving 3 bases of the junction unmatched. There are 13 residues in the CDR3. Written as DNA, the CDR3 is TGTGCCAGCAGTTTGGGACTAGGAGACGAGCAGTACTTC. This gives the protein CASSLGLGDEQYF.

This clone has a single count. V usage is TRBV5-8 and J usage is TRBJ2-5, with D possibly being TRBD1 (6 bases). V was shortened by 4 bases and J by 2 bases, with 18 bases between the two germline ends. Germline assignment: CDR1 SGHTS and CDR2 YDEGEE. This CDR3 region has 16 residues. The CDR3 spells CASSVLWGPAQETQYF. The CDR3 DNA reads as TGTGCCAGCAGCGTGCTTTGGGGGCCAGCTCAAGAGACCCAGTACTTC.

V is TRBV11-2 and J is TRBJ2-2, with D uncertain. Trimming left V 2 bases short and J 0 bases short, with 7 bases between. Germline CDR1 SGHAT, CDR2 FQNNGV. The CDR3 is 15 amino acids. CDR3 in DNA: TGTGCCAGCAGCTTAAATAGTCCGAACACCGGGGAGCTGTTTTTT. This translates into CASSLNSPNTGELFF.

In nucleotides, the CDR3 is TGTGCCAGCAGTGAAGCGTGGGGGGTATATCAGCCCCAGCATTTT. Translated, it gives CASSEAWGVYQPQHF. The rearrangement joins TRBV6-1 to TRBJ1-5; maybe TRBD1 (5 bases). Trimming stripped 0 bases from V and 5 bases from J, with 11 bases between. This CDR3 is built from 15 residues. Germline V gene data show CDR1 as MNHNS and CDR2 as SASEGT.

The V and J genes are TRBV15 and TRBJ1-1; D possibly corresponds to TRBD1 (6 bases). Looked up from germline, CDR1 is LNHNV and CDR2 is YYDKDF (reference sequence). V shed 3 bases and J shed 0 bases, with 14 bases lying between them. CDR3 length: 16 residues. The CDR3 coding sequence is TGTGCCACCAGCAGCGACAGGAGCCACTTGAACACTGAAGCTTTCTTT. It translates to CATSSDRSHLNTEAFF.

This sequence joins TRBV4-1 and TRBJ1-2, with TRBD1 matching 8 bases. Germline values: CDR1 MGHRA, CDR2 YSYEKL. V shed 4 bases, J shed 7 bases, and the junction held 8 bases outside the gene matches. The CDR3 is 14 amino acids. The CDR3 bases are TGCGCCAGCAGCCGTCTAACAGGGGGGCCTGGCTACACCTTC. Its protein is CASSRLTGGPGYTF.